The clone carrying this T cell receptor beta chain was seen ten or more times. Library construction for TCR beta used iRepertoire HTBI primers and Arm-PCR of CDR3 regions. TCRdb reprocessed the multiplex PCR reads via MiXCR and lists one record per CDR3 protein. The sample shows around 400,000 distinct CDR3 sequences, roughly 16% of them seen only once. The data derive from a study of regulatory T cells in long-lasting Graves disease. The germline gives CDR1 ENHRY, CDR2 SYGVKD. Trimming pared 4 bases from V and 1 base from J, leaving 5 bases between. The CDR3 consists of 13 residues. As to time point: newly diagnosed GD, antithyroid drugs for less than 3 months. Researchers made the TCR library from RNA that was extracted from PBMCs.

Material: peripheral blood mononuclear cells (PBMCs), obtained at new diagnosis, from a patient treated with antithyroid drugs. This chain connects TRBV10-3 to TRBJ1-5; D possibly corresponds to TRBD1 (5 bases). The clonotype was recovered from a female donor with Graves disease. Here the CDR3 DNA reads TGTGCCATCAGTGGGGGGAGCAATCAGCCCCAGCATTTT. Amino acid sequence: CAISGGSNQPQHF.